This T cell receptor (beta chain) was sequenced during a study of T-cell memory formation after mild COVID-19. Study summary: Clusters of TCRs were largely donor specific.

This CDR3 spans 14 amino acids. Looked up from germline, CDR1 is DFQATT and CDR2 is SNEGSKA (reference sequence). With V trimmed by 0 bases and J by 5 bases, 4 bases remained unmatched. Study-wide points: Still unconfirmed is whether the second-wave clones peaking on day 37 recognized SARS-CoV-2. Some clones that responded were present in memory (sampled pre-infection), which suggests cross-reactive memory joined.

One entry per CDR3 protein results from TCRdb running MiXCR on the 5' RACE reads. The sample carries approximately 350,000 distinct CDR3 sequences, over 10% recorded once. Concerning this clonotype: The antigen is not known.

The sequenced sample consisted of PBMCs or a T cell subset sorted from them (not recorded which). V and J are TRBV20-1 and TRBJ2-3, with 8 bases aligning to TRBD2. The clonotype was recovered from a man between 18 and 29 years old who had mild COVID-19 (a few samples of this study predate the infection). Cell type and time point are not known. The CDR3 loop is CSARDLAGGDTQYF. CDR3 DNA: TGCAGTGCTAGAGATCTCGCGGGAGGAGATACGCAGTATTTT.